Listed below are T cell receptor beta chains from one sample, sequenced in a study of molecular identifiers for immune sequencing clone quantification. TCRdb called the PCR reads again in MiXCR, with one record for every CDR3 protein. The sample holds roughly 50,000 distinct CDR3 sequences, 25% seen once. Specimen: naive CD8+ T cells from blood, with Jurkat cell RNA spiked in. The receptors here all came from a human donor in good health. Some libraries in this study had Jurkat cell RNA spiked in. The CDR3 runs from the conserved cysteine through the conserved F or W. D genes are given only for firm matches. Rows may omit the clone size; those that give it use once, few, many or a size class.

clone_size | j_call | v_call | d_call | cdr3_aa | cdr3_nt
many | TRBJ2-3 | TRBV4-3 | TRBD1 | CASSQSTGVIDTQYF | TGCGCCAGCAGCCAATCTACAGGGGTGATAGATACGCAGTATTTT
many | TRBJ1-6 | TRBV20-1 | - | CSAFRERNSPLHF | TGCAGTGCTTTCAGGGAAAGGAATTCACCCCTCCACTTT
many | TRBJ2-1 | TRBV7-9 | - | CASSLTGNEQFF | TGTGCCAGCAGCTTAACGGGGAATGAGCAGTTCTTC
many | TRBJ2-5 | TRBV30 | TRBD1 | CAWNLGQGLETQYF | TGTGCCTGGAATCTAGGACAGGGCCTAGAGACCCAGTACTTC
few | TRBJ2-5 | TRBV7-2 | - | CASSLPRQIWETQYF | TGTGCCAGCAGCTTACCGCGACAGATCTGGGAGACCCAGTACTTC
many | TRBJ2-5 | TRBV24-1 | - | CATSDHGLPETQYF | TGTGCCACCAGTGATCACGGCCTTCCGGAGACCCAGTACTTC
many | TRBJ2-7 | TRBV7-2 | TRBD1 | CASSSRDSSYEQYF | TGTGCCAGCAGCTCACGGGACAGCTCCTACGAGCAGTACTTC
- | TRBJ1-5 | TRBV7-2 | - | CASRLDGASNPPPHF | TGTGCCAGCCGCTTAGACGGGGCTAGCAATCCGCCCCCGCATTTT
- | TRBJ2-7 | TRBV5-4 | - | CASSLGLAPYEQYF | TGTGCCAGCAGCTTGGGTCTGGCCCCCTACGAGCAGTACTTC
many | TRBJ1-1 | TRBV10-3 | - | CAILKGTEAFF | TGTGCCATCCTGAAGGGGACTGAAGCTTTCTTT
many | TRBJ2-1 | TRBV27 | - | CASSFVSPAGPNEQFF | TGTGCCAGCAGTTTTGTCTCCCCCGCCGGGCCTAATGAGCAGTTCTTC
many | TRBJ2-1 | TRBV30 | - | CAWSVGFEQFF | TGTGCCTGGAGTGTGGGTTTTGAGCAGTTCTTC
many | TRBJ1-1 | TRBV27 | - | CASREYGSEAFF | TGTGCCAGCAGGGAATATGGGTCTGAAGCTTTCTTT
many | TRBJ1-1 | TRBV7-6 | TRBD1 | CASSSGGIGTEAFF | TGTGCCAGCAGCTCAGGGGGCATTGGCACTGAAGCTTTCTTT